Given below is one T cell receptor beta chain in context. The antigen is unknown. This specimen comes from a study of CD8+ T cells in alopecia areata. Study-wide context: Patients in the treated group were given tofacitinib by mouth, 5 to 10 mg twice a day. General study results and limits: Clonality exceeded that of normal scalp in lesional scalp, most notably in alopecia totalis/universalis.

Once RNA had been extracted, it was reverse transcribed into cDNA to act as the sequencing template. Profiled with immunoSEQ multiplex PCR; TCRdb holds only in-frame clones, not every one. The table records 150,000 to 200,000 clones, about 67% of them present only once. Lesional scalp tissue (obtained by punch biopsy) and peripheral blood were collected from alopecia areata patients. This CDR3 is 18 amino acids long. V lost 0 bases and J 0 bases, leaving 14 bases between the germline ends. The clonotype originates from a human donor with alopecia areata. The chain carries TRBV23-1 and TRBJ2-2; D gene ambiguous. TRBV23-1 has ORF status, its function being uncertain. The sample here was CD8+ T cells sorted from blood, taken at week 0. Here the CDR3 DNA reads TGCGCCAGCAGTCAATCGGGGAAGTTTCTAACGAACACCGGGGAGCTGTTTTTT. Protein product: CASSQSGKFLTNTGELFF.